The TCR beta chain described here comes from a study of Ad26.COV2.S vaccination and SARS-CoV-2 variants. Study-level points and caveats: Spike-specific TCR breadth was greater in vaccine than placebo recipients. Marked by substantial breadth, spike-specific CD8+ and CD4+ T cell responses were reportedly seen after vaccination. Measurement of non-spike TCR breadth gave similar results in vaccine and placebo recipients.

The CDR3 runs to 15 residues. The V end lost 1 base, the J end lost 0 bases, and 8 bases lay between the germline ends. CDR1 and CDR2 (germline): SGHAT, FQNNGV. Some clones are missing from TCRdb's copy, which holds only in-frame ones; the method was immunoSEQ multiplex PCR. The sample holds about 100,000 clones, over 70% seen once. This clone was counted a single time. Its target is not known. Here the sequenced sample was peripheral blood, taken after recovery from COVID-19. V gene TRBV11-2 combines with J gene TRBJ2-3, with D possibly matching TRBD1 (6 bases). This receptor was taken from a human donor who had recovered from COVID-19. Written as DNA, the CDR3 is TGTGCCAGCAGCTTAGTAACAGGGAGCACAGATACGCAGTATTTT. It specifies CASSLVTGSTDTQYF.